The entry that follows covers one T cell receptor (beta chain) sequence. What it binds is not known. The PCR used 60 Vbeta and 13 Jbeta primers. Some clones are missing from TCRdb's copy, which holds only in-frame ones; the method was immunoSEQ multiplex PCR. The sample table sets out 100,000 to 150,000 clones. This specimen belongs to a study of cytomegalovirus exposure and HLA in healthy donors. Points from the study as a whole: Sequence variants that were highly shared formed a cluster that was likely a sequencing artifact. As confirmed in vitro, a few CMV-associated chains were specific for CMV antigens. Sequencing depth roughly uniform across donors was assumed in presence/absence analyses. Follow-up analysis later connected one missense variant in DCLRE1C with trimming of TCR beta V- and J-genes.

The CDR3 is made up of 13 amino acids. V gave up 5 bases and J gave up 3 bases; unmatched junction bases: 4. CDR1 is SGHRS, CDR2 YFSETQ, per germline. Material for sequencing was PBMCs. J is TRBJ1-1 and V is TRBV5-1, with 7 nucleotides matching TRBD1. This clonotype was obtained from a man younger than 40 in good health and CMV-seronegative. CDR3 nucleotide sequence: TGCGCCAGCAGTCAGGGGGTCCACACTGAAGCTTTCTTT. Amino acid sequence: CASSQGVHTEAFF.